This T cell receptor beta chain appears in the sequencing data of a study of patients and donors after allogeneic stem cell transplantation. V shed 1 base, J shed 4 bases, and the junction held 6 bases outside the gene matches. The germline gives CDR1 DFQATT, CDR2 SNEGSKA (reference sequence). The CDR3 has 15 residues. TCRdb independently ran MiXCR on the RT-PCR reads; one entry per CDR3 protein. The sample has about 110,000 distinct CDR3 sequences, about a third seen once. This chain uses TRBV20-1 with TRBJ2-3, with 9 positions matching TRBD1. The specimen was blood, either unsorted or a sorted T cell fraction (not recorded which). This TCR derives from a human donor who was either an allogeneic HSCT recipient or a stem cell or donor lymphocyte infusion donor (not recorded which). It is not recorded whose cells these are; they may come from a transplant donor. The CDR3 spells CSARAATGGSDTQYF. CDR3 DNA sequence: TGCAGTGCTAGAGCGGCGACAGGGGGATCAGATACGCAGTATTTT.